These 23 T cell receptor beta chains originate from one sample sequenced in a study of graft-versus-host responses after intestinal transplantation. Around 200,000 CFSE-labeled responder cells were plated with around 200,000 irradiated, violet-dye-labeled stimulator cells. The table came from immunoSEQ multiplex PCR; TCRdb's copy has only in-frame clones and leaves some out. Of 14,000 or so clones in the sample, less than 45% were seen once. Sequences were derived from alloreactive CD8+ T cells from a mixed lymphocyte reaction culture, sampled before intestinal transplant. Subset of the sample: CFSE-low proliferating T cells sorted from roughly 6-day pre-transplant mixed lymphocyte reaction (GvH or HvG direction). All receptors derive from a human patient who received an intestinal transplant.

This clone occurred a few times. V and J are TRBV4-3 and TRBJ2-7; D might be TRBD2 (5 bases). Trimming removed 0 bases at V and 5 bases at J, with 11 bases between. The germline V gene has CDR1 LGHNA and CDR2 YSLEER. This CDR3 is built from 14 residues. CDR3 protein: CASSQDGIWDEQYF. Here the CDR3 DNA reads TGCGCCAGCAGCCAAGACGGGATCTGGGACGAGCAGTACTTC.

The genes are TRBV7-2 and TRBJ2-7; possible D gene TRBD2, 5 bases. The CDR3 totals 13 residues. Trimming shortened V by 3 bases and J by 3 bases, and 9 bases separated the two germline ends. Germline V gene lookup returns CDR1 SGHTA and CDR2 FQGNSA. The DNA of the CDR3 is TGTGCCAGCAGCTTCTACGAGGGCTACGAGCAGTACTTC. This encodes CASSFYEGYEQYF. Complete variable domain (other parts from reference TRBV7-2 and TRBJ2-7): GAGVSQSPSNKVTEKGKDVELRCDPISGHTALYWYRQSLGQGLEFLIYFQGNSAPDKSGLPSDRFSAERTGGSVSTLTIQRTQQEDSAVYLCASSFYEGYEQYFGPGTRLTVT.

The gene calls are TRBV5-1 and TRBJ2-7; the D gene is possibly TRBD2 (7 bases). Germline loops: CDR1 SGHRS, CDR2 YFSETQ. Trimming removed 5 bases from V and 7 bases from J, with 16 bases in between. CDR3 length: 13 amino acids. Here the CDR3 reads CASRDSGIQEQYF. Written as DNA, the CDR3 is TGCGCCAGCAGGGACAGCGGGATACAGGAGCAGTACTTC.

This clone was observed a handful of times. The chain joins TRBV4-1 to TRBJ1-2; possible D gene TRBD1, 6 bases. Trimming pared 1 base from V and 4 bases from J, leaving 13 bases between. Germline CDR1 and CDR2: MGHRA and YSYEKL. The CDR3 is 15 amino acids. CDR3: CASSQVRGGLYGYTF. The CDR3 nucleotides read TGCGCCAGCAGCCAAGTTCGGGGGGGCCTCTATGGCTACACCTTC.

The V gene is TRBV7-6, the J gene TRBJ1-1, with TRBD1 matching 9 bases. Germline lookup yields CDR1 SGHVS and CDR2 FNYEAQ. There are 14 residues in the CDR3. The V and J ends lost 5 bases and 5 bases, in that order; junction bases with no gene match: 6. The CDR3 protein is CASSPRQGGTEAFF. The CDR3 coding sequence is TGTGCCAGCAGCCCCAGACAGGGGGGGACTGAAGCTTTCTTT.

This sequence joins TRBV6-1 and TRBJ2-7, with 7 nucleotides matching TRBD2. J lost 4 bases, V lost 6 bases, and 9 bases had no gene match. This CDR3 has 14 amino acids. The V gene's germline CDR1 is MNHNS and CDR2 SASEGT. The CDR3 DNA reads TGTGCCAGCAGACCTCTTGCGGGAGCGTACGAGCAGTACTTC. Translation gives CASRPLAGAYEQYF.

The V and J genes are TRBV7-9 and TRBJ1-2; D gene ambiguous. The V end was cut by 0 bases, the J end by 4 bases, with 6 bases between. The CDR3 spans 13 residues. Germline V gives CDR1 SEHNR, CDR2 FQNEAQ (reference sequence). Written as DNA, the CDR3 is TGTGCCAGCAGCTTAGCACAGTTCTATGGCTACACCTTC. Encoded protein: CASSLAQFYGYTF.

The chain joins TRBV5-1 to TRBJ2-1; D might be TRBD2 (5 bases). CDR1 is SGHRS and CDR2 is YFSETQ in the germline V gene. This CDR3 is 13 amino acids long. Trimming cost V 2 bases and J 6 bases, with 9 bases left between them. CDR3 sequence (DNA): TGCGCCAGCAGCTTAGGACTCTTCAATGAGCAGTTCTTC. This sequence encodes CASSLGLFNEQFF.

CDR3 protein: CAISESGTGDGYTF. The CDR3 DNA follows: TGTGCCATCAGTGAGTCAGGGACAGGGGACGGCTACACCTTC. The chain joins TRBV10-3 to TRBJ1-2; TRBD1 agrees at 10 bases. Germline-derived CDR1 and CDR2 are ENHRY and SYGVKD. The ends lost 0 bases at V and 8 bases at J; junction bases unmatched: 3. This CDR3 contains 14 residues.

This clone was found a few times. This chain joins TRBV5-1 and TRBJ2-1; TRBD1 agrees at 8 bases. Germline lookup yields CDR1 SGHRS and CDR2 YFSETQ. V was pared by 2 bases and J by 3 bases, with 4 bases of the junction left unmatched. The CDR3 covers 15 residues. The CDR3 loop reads CASSFQDRDYNEQFF. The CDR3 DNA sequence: TGCGCCAGCAGCTTCCAGGACAGGGACTACAATGAGCAGTTCTTC. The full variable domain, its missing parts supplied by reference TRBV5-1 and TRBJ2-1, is KAGVTQTPRYLIKTRGQQVTLSCSPISGHRSVSWYQQTPGQGLQFLFEYFSETQRNKGNFPGRFSGRQFSNSRSEMNVSTLELGDSALYLCASSFQDRDYNEQFFGPGTRLTVL.

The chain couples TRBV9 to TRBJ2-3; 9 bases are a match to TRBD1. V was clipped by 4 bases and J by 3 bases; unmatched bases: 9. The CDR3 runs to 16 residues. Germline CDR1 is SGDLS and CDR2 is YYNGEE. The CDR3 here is CASSPRQGGWTDTQYF. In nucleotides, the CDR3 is TGTGCCAGCAGCCCCCGACAGGGGGGATGGACAGATACGCAGTATTTT.

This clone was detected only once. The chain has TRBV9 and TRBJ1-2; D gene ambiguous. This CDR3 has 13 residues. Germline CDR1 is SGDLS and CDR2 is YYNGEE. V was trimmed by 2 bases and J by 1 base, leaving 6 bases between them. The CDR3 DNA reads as TGTGCCAGCAGCGTCTCTCGTAACTATGGCTACACCTTC. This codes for CASSVSRNYGYTF.

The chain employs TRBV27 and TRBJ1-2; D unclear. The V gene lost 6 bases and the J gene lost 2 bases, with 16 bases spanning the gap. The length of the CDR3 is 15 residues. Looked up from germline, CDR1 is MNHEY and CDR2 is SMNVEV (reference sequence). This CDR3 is CASSPLAGGNYGYTF. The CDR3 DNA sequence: TGTGCCAGCAGCCCCCTGGCGGGCGGCAACTATGGCTACACCTTC.

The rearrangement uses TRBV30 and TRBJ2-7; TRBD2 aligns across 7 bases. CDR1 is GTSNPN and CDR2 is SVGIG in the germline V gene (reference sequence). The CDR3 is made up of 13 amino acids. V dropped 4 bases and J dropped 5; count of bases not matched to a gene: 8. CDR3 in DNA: TGTGCCTGGACCGTGGGAGGGGTCGACGAGCAGTACTTC. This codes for CAWTVGGVDEQYF.

The CDR3 region has the DNA TGTGCCAGCGTCAGGGGCTACGAGCAGTACTTC. This codes for CASVRGYEQYF. The chain couples TRBV6-1 to TRBJ2-5; possible D gene TRBD1, 6 bases. The J call is in doubt because the DNA end fits TRBJ2-7 better. This CDR3 spans 11 amino acids. The germline gives CDR1 MNHNS, CDR2 SASEGT.

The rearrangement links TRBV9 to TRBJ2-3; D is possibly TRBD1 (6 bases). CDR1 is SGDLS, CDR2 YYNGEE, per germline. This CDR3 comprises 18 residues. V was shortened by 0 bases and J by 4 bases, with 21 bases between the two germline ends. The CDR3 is CASSVERGSPLDSDTQYF. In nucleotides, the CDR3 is TGTGCCAGCAGCGTAGAGAGGGGGAGTCCCCTAGACTCAGATACGCAGTATTTT.

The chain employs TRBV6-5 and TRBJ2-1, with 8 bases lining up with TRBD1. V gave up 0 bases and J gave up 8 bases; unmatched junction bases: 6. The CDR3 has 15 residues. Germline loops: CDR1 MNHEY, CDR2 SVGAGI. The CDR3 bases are TGTGCCAGCAGTTACTCTGGGACAGGAGGGGATGAGCAGTTCTTC. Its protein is CASSYSGTGGDEQFF.

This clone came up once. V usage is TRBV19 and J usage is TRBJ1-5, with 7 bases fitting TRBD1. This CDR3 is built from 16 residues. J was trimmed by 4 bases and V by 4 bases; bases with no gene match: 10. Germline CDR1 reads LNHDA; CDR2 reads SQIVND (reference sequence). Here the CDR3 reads CASSTPGDRQNQPQHF. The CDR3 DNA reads TGTGCCAGTAGTACCCCCGGGGACAGACAGAATCAGCCCCAGCATTTT.

Here the CDR3 reads CASSQSGHRAYEQYF. In nucleotides, the CDR3 is TGTGCCAGCAGCCAATCGGGACACCGAGCCTACGAGCAGTACTTC. This chain joins TRBV5-6 and TRBJ2-7; D is perhaps TRBD1 (6 bases). Germline V CDR1 and CDR2: SGHDT, YYEEEE. The CDR3 consists of 15 residues. V lost 4 bases and J 2 bases, leaving 16 bases between the germline ends.

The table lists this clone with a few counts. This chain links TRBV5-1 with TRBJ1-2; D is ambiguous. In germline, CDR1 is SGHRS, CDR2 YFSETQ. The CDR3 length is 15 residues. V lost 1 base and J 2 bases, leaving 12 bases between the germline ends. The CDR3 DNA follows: TGCGCCAGCAGCTTGTGGTCAGGTGAAAACTATGGCTACACCTTC. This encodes CASSLWSGENYGYTF.

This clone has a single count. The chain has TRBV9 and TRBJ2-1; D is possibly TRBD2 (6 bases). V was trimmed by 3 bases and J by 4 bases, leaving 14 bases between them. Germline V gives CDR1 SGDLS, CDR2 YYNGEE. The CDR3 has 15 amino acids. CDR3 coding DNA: TGTGCCAGCAGCGGACTCGGGAGCCCTTACAATGAGCAGTTCTTC. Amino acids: CASSGLGSPYNEQFF.

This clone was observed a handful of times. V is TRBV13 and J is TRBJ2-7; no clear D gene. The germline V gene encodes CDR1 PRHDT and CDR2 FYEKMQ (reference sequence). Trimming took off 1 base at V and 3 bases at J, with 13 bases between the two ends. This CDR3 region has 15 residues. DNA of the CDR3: TGTGCCAGCAGCTTAGAACTGGAGTCTGGCTACGAGCAGTACTTC. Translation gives CASSLELESGYEQYF. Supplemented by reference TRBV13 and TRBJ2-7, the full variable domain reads AAGVIQSPRHLIKEKRETATLKCYPIPRHDTVYWYQQGPGQDPQFLISFYEKMQSDKGSIPDRFSAQQFSDYHSELNMSSLELGDSALYFCASSLELESGYEQYFGPGTRLTVT.

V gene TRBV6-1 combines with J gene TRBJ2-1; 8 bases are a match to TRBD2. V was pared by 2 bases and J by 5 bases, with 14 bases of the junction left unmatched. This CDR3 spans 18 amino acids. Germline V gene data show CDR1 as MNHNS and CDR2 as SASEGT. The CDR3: CASSEWGGRSLGDNEQFF. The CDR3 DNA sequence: TGTGCCAGCAGTGAATGGGGCGGGAGGTCCCTAGGAGACAATGAGCAGTTCTTC.